These 5 T cell receptor beta chains were all obtained from the same sample, sequenced in a study of type 1 regulatory T cells (dated by TCRdb to 2020 to 2023). Sequencing used an Illumina MiSeq. TCRdb trimmed public reads at Q25 via fastp, called clones via MiXCR and kept in-frame beta chains. CDR3 protein duplicates are merged, each entry listing the most common genes and DNA. The sample contains approximately 42,000 distinct CDR3 sequences, approximately 12% of them found a single time. The ten largest clones represent around 7.5% of the sample. These receptors are not linked to any known antigen. Source material: cultured non-Tr1 T cells, either the whole culture or a sorted T cell fraction (not recorded which). The cell subset or site label for this specimen denotes: non-Tr1 population from the T-allo10 product. Every receptor here comes from a human donor in good health.

This clonotype was counted ten times or more. J is TRBJ1-2 and V is TRBV30; 10 positions agree with TRBD1. Germline V gene sequence: CDR1 GTSNPN, CDR2 SVGIG (reference sequence). V shed 7 bases, J shed 11 bases, and the junction held 10 bases outside the gene matches. The CDR3 contains 12 residues. Written as DNA, the CDR3 is TGTGCCTCCCCGGGACAGGGGCAATTGTACACCTTC. This encodes CASPGQGQLYTF. Looking up the rest from reference TRBV30 and TRBJ1-2 gives the full variable domain: SQTIHQWPATLVQPVGSPLSLECTVEGTSNPNLYWYRQAAGRGLQLLFYSVGIGQISSEVPQNLSASRPQDRQFILSSKKLLLSDSGFYLCASPGQGQLYTFGSGTRLTVV.

This clonotype was counted many times. The rearrangement joins TRBV5-1 to TRBJ2-2, with 11 bases identical to TRBD2. The V segment lost 3 bases and the J segment 4 bases; nucleotides outside the gene matches: 8. From germline, CDR1 is SGHRS and CDR2 YFSETQ. The CDR3 is 17 residues long. In DNA, the CDR3 is TGCGCCAGCAGCTCGCTACTAGCGGGAGACCTCACCGGGGAGCTGTTTTTT. Translating it yields CASSSLLAGDLTGELFF.

The chain carries TRBV5-1 and TRBJ1-1; 10 bases fit TRBD1. Losses at the gene ends were 4 bases for V and 6 bases for J; bases not matched to a gene: 6. Per germline, CDR1 SGHRS and CDR2 YFSETQ. The CDR3 extends over 14 amino acids. CDR3 bases: TGCGCCAGCAGCCGAGGACAGGGGGGGGCTGAAGCTTTCTTT. Protein product: CASSRGQGGAEAFF.

This clonotype was observed many times. This chain links TRBV7-2 with TRBJ2-5; tentatively, D is TRBD1 or TRBD2 (5 bases each). The CDR3 runs 12 residues. Trimming left V 4 bases short and J 4 bases short, with 7 bases between. The V gene's germline CDR1 is SGHTA and CDR2 FQGNSA. CDR3 DNA: TGTGCCAGCAGCTCTGGGGGAGAGACCCAGTACTTC. Translating gives CASSSGGETQYF.

By proportion, this clonotype is medium-sized. This chain's CDR3 is CSARTGLGIQYF. The CDR3 region has the DNA TGCAGTGCAAGAACGGGACTGGGAATTCAGTACTTC. The chain is built from TRBV20-1 and TRBJ2-4; D is perhaps TRBD2 (6 bases). Germline V gives CDR1 DFQATT, CDR2 SNEGSKA (reference sequence). The CDR3 is 12 residues long. V gave up 6 bases and J gave up 10 bases, with 16 bases separating them.